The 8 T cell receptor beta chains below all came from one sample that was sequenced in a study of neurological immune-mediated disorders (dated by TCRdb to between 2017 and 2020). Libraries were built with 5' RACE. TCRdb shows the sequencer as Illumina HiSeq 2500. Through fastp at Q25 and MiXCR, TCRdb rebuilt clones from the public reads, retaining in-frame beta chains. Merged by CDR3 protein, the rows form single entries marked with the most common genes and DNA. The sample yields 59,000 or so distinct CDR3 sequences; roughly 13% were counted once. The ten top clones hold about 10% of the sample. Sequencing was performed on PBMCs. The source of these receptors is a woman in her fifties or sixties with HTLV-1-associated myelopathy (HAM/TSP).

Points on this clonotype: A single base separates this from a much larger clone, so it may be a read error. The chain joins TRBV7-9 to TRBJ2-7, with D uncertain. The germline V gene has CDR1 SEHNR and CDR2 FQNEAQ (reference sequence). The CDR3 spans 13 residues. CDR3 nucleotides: TGTGCCAGAAGCTTAGAGATCCCCTACGAGCAGTACTTC. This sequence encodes CARSLEIPYEQYF.

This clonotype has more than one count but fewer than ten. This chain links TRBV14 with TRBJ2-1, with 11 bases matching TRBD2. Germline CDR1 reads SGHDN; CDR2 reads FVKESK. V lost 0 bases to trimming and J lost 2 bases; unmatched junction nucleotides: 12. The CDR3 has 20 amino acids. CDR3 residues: CASSQDILAGVYGAYNEQFF. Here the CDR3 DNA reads TGTGCCAGCAGCCAAGATATACTAGCGGGAGTCTATGGGGCCTACAATGAGCAGTTCTTC.

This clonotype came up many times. Written as DNA, the CDR3 is TGTGCCAGCAGGCTAGCGGGAGGGTACAATGAGCAGTTCTTC. As protein: CASRLAGGYNEQFF. The genes are TRBV12-3 or TRBV12-4 and TRBJ2-1; 12 bases fit TRBD2. This CDR3 has 14 amino acids. Germline trimming cut 6 bases from V and 4 bases from J; bases unmatched to any gene: 1.

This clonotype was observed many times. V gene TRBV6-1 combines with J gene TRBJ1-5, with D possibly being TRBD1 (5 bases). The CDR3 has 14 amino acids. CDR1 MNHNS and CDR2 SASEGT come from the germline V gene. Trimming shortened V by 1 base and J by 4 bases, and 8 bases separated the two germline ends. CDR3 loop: CASSEGGRNQPQHF. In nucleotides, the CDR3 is TGTGCCAGCAGTGAAGGGGGCAGAAATCAGCCCCAGCATTTT.

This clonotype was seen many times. The CDR3 nucleotides read TGTGCCAGCAGCTTATCGACTGGTTACAATGAGCAGTTCTTC. This gives the protein CASSLSTGYNEQFF. This chain connects TRBV7-2 to TRBJ2-1, with D hard to call. The V gene lost 2 bases and the J gene lost 4 bases, with 9 bases spanning the gap. Per germline, CDR1 SGHTA and CDR2 FQGNSA. This CDR3 spans 14 amino acids.

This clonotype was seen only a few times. The CDR3 spells CASSSDRANTGELFF. The CDR3 nucleotides are TGTGCCAGCAGCTCTGACAGGGCTAACACCGGGGAGCTGTTTTTT. This rearrangement joins TRBV11-3 to TRBJ2-2; 7 positions agree with TRBD1. V lost 4 bases to trimming and J lost 2 bases; unmatched junction nucleotides: 4. The germline CDR1 and CDR2 sequences are SGHNT and YENEEA. The CDR3 totals 15 residues.

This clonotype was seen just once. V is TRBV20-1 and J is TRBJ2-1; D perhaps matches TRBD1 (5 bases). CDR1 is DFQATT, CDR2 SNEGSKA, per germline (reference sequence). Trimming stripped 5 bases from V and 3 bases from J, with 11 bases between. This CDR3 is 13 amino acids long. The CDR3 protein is CSAARQCYNEQFF. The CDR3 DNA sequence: TGCAGTGCTGCAAGACAGTGCTACAATGAGCAGTTCTTC.

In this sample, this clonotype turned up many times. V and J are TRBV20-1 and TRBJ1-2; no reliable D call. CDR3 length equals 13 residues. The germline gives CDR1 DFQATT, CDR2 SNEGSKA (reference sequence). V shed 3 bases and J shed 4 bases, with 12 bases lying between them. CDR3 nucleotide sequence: TGCAGTGCTAGTCGTCCTGAAATCTATGGCTACACCTTC. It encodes CSASRPEIYGYTF.